These T cell receptor beta chains were read from a single sample in a study of blood T cell repertoires in COVID-19. Generated by immunoSEQ multiplex PCR, the TCRdb table keeps only in-frame clones and is missing some. The sample holds about 250,000 clones, around 82% seen once. Sequencing was carried out using peripheral blood. Receptor source: a man between 35 and 55 years old with active or convalescent COVID-19. Each CDR3 is given with its conserved first and last residue. Each record gives: CDR3 DNA, CDR3 protein, D gene, clone size, J gene, V gene. A D gene is named only where the DNA matches it firmly. Size is omitted from some rows. Given values are once, few, many or a class for expanded clones.

TGTGCCAGCAGCTCTGCCACCGTGGGCAGGGCGAACACCGGGGAGCTGTTTTTT,CASSSATVGRANTGELFF,.,.,TRBJ2-2,TRBV13
TGTGCCAGCAGGCATCAGGGGGATGGGACAGATACGCAGTATTTT,CASRHQGDGTDTQYF,TRBD1,.,TRBJ2-3,TRBV27
TGTGCCAGCGGGGGGGAAGAGACCCAGTACTTC,CASGGEETQYF,TRBD2,.,TRBJ2-5,TRBV7-9
TGCGCCAGCACCGCCGGAGGGACAGGCGTCTATGGCTACACCTTC,CASTAGGTGVYGYTF,TRBD1,few,TRBJ1-2,TRBV5-1
TGTGCCAGCAGCCAAATAGGACAGGGAGCGAAACAGCCCCAGCATTTT,CASSQIGQGAKQPQHF,TRBD1,.,TRBJ1-5,TRBV27
TGTGCCAGCAGTTTATTGGGACTAGCTACAGATACGCAGTATTTT,CASSLLGLATDTQYF,TRBD2,few,TRBJ2-3,TRBV27
TGCGCCAGCAGTTTCCCGGGACAGGGTTCGGGCGGCTACACCTTC,CASSFPGQGSGGYTF,TRBD1,few,TRBJ1-2,TRBV5-1
TGTGCCAGTTCCCTCGGGACAGGGAACACCGGGGAGCTGTTTTTT,CASSLGTGNTGELFF,TRBD1,many,TRBJ2-2,TRBV19
TGTGCCAGTAGCGACGGGACAGGCAACCAAGAGACCCAGTACTTC,CASSDGTGNQETQYF,TRBD1,.,TRBJ2-5,TRBV19
TGTGCCAGCAGCTTCCCAGCGGACAGGGGAGAGACCCAGTACTTC,CASSFPADRGETQYF,TRBD1,few,TRBJ2-5,TRBV11-3
TGTGCCAGCAGCGTACGACAGGGGGTAAACACCGGGGAGCTGTTTTTT,CASSVRQGVNTGELFF,TRBD1,.,TRBJ2-2,TRBV9
TGTGCTAGCAGCACCCTTGGGGGGGCGAGGGAGACCCAGTACTTC,CASSTLGGARETQYF,.,.,TRBJ2-5,TRBV7-7
TGTGCCAGCAGTTTAGGAGGCAGTAATTCACCCCTCCACTTT,CASSLGGSNSPLHF,.,.,TRBJ1-6,TRBV28
TGTGCCAGCAGCACCATACCCCTAGCGGGATCCTACTACGAGCAGTACTTC,CASSTIPLAGSYYEQYF,.,.,TRBJ2-7,TRBV21-1
TGCAGTGCTACCCAGGGCTACGAGCAGTACTTC,CSATQGYEQYF,.,.,TRBJ2-7,TRBV20-1
TGTGCCAGCAGTTTAAAAGGGAGGGGGTTCGAGCAGTACTTC,CASSLKGRGFEQYF,.,once,TRBJ2-7,TRBV27
TGTGCCACCAAGACAGGGTTGAACACTGAAGCTTTCTTT,CATKTGLNTEAFF,TRBD1,.,TRBJ1-1,TRBV6-5
TGTGCCAGTAGGGGGACTCGTTACTACGAGCAGTACTTC,CASRGTRYYEQYF,.,.,TRBJ2-7,TRBV19